This TCR beta chain is from a study of T cells of healthy individuals. The CDR3 length is 14 residues. Germline V lookup: CDR1 MNHEY, CDR2 SVGEGT. Trimming cost V 3 bases and J 3 bases; bases outside gene matches: 4. This clonotype has only a few counts. One entry per CDR3 protein, called by TCRdb with MiXCR from the 5' RACE reads. This table holds 40,000 to 65,000 distinct CDR3 sequences, about 15% found once. The gene calls are TRBV6-2 or TRBV6-3 and TRBJ2-7; 8 nucleotides match TRBD2. The clonotype was recovered from a human donor in good health. The CDR3 loop is CASSYLSGSYEQYF. The CDR3 DNA reads as TGTGCCAGCAGTTATCTCAGCGGGAGCTACGAGCAGTACTTC.